This T cell receptor beta chain emerged from a study of shared clonotypes between healthy human individuals. Germline V lookup: CDR1 GTSNPN, CDR2 SVGIG (reference sequence). The CDR3 runs 15 residues. Unmatched junction bases numbered 8, after V lost 0 bases and J lost 7 bases. TCRdb's copy holds only in-frame clones and misses some; the assay was immunoSEQ multiplex PCR. This repertoire shows under 1,100,000 clones, roughly 75% found once; its top ten account for about 1.5%. The sample holds a few counts of this clone. The origin of this receptor is a man younger than 35 in good health. The sample was memory CD4+ T cells sorted from blood. Subset: CD45RA-negative fraction. The gene calls are TRBV30 and TRBJ2-2; 7 nucleotides align to TRBD2. The CDR3 sequence is CAWSVLGGVDGELFF. CDR3 DNA: TGTGCCTGGAGTGTACTGGGAGGGGTGGACGGGGAGCTGTTTTTT.